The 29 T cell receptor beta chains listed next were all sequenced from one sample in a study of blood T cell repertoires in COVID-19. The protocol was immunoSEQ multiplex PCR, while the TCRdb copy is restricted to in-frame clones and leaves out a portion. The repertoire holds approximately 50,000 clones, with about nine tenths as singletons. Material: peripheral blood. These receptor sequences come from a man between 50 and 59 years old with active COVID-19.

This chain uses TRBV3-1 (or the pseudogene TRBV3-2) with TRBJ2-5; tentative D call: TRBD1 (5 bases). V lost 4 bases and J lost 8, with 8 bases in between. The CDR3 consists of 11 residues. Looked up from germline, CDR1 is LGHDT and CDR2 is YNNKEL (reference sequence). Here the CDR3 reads CASSRGGTQYF. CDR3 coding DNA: TGTGCCAGCAGCCGGGGCGGTACCCAGTACTTC.

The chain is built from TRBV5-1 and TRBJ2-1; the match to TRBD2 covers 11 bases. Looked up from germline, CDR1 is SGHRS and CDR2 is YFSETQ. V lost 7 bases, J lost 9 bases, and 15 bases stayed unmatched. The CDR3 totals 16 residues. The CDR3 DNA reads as TGCGCCAGCCTCTCACTAGCGGGAGAATCCTACGGTGAGCAGTTCTTC. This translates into CASLSLAGESYGEQFF.

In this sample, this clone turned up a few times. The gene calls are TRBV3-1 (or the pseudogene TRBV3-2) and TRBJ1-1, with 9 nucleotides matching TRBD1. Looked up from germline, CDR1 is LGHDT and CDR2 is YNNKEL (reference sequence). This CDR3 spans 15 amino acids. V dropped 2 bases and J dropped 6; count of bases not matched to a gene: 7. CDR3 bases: TGTGCCAGCAGCCAACTTCCACAGGGGGCTCCTGAAGCTTTCTTT. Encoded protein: CASSQLPQGAPEAFF.

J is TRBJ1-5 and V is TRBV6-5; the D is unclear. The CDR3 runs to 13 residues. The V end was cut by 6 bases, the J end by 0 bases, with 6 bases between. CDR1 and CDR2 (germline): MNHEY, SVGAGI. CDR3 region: CASSLISNQPQHF. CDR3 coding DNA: TGTGCCAGCAGCCTAATTAGCAATCAGCCCCAGCATTTT.

This CDR3 reads CASSHWRAPSNEQFF. CDR3 sequence (DNA): TGTGCCAGCAGCCACTGGAGGGCCCCTTCGAATGAGCAGTTCTTC. The J gene is TRBJ2-1, the V gene TRBV3-1 (or the pseudogene TRBV3-2), with D perhaps TRBD2 (6 bases). CDR3 length equals 15 residues. Between the trimmed V and J ends, which lost 3 bases and 7 bases, there was a span of 16 bases. Germline loops: CDR1 LGHDT, CDR2 YNNKEL (reference sequence).

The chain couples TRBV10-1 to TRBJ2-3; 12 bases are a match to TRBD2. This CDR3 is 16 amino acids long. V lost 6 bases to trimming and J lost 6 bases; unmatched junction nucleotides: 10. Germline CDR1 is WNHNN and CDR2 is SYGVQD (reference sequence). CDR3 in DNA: TGCGCCAGCAGGTCCGGGACTAGCGGGTACACCGATACGCAGTATTTT. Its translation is CASRSGTSGYTDTQYF.

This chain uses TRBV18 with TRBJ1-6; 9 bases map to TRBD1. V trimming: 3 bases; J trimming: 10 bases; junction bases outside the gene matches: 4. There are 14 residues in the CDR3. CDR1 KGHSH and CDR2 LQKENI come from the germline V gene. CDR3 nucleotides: TGTGCCAGCTCACCGGAGGGACAGGGATCACCCCTCCACTTT. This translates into CASSPEGQGSPLHF.

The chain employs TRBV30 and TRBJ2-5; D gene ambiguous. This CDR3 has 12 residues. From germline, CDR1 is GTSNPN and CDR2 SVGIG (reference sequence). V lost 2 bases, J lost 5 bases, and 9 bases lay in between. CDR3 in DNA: TGTGCCTGGAGTTACTCTCCGGAGACCCAGTACTTC. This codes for CAWSYSPETQYF.

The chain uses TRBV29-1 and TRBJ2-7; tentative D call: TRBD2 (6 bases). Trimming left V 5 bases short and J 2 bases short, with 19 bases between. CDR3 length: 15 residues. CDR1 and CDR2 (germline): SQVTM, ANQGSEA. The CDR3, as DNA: TGCAGCGTTCGTAAGGCCGGGACTGGACCCTACGAGCAGTACTTC. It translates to CSVRKAGTGPYEQYF.

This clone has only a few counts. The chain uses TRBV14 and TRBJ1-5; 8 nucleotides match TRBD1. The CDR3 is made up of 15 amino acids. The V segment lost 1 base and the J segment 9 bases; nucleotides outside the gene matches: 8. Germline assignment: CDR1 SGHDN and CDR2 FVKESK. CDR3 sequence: CASSQVGTGLWPQHF. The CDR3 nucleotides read TGTGCCAGCAGCCAAGTCGGGACAGGATTATGGCCCCAGCATTTT.

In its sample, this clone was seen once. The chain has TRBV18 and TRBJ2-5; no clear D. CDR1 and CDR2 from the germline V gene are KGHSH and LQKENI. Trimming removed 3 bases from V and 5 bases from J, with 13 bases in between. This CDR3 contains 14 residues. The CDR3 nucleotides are TGTGCCAGCTCACCTACACCCACCGTGGAGACCCAGTACTTC. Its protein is CASSPTPTVETQYF.

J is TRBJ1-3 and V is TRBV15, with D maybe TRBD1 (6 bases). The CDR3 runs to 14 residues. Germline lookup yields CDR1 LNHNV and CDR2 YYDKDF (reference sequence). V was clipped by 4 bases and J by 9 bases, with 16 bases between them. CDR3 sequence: CATSTQGLRGTIYF. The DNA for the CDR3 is TGTGCCACCAGCACCCAGGGGCTTCGTGGCACCATATATTTT.

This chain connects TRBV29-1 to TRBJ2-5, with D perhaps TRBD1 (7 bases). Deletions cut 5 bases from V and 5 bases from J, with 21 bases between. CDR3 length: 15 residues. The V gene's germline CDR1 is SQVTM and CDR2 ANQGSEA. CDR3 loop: CSVTRSQGTGETQYF. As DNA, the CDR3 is TGCAGCGTTACCCGGTCACAGGGGACTGGGGAGACCCAGTACTTC.

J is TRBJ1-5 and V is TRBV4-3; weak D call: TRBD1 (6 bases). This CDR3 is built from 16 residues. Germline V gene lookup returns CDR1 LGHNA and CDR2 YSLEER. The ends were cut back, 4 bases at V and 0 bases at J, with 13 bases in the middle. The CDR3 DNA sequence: TGCGCCAGCAGCCCCAAGGGGGTCCATAGCAATCAGCCCCAGCATTTT. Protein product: CASSPKGVHSNQPQHF.

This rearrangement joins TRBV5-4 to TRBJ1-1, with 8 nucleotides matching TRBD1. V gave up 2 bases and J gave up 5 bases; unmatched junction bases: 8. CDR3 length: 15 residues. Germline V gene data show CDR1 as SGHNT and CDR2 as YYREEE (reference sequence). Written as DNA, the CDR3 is TGTGCCAGCAGCTTCATGGACAGGGATTTGACTGAAGCTTTCTTT. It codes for CASSFMDRDLTEAFF.

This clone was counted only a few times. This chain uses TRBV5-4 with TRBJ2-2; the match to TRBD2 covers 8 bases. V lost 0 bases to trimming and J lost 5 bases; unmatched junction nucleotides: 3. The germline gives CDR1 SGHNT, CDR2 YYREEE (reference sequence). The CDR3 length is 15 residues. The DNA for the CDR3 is TGTGCCAGCAGCTTGGGACTAGCGCAAACCGGGGAGCTGTTTTTT. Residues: CASSLGLAQTGELFF.

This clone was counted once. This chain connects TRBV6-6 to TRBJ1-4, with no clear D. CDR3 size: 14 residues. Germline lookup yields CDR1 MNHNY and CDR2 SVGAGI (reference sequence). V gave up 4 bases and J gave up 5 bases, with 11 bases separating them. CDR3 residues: CASSSDGLNEKLFF. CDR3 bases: TGTGCCAGCAGTTCCGACGGACTGAATGAAAAACTGTTTTTT.

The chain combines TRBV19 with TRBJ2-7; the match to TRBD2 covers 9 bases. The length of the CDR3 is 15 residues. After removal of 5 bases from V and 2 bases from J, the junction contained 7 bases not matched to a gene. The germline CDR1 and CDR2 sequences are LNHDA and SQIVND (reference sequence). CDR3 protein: CASSLRASGAYEQYF. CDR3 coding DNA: TGTGCCAGTAGTCTCAGGGCTAGCGGGGCCTACGAGCAGTACTTC.

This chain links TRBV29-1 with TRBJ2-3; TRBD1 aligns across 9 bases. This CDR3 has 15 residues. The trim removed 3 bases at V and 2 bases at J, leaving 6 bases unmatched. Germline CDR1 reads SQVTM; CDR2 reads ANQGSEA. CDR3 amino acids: CSVDGGTGNTDTQYF. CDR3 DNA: TGCAGCGTTGATGGTGGGACAGGGAACACAGATACGCAGTATTTT.

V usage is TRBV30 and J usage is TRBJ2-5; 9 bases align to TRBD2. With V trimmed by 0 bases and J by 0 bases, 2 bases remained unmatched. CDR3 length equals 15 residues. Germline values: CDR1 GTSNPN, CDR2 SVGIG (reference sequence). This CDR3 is CAWSVAGGYQETQYF. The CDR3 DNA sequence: TGTGCCTGGAGTGTAGCGGGGGGATACCAAGAGACCCAGTACTTC.

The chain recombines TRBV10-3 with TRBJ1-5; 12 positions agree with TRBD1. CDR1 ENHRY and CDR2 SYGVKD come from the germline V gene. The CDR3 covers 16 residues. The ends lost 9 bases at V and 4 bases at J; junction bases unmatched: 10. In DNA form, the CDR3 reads TGTGCCATTTCCTCGGGACAGGGGGCGGTTAATCAGCCCCAGCATTTT. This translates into CAISSGQGAVNQPQHF.

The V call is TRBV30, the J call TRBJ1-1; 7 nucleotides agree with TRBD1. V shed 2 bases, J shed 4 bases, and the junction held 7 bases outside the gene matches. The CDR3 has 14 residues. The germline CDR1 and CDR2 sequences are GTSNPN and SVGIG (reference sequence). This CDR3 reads CAWSKGAPSTEAFF. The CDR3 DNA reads TGTGCCTGGAGTAAGGGGGCGCCGAGCACTGAAGCTTTCTTT.

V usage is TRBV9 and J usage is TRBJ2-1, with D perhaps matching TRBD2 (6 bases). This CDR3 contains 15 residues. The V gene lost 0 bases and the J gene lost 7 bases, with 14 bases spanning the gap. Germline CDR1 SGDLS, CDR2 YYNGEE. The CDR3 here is CASSVAWGEQNEQFF. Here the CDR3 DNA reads TGTGCCAGCAGCGTAGCGTGGGGGGAGCAAAATGAGCAGTTCTTC.

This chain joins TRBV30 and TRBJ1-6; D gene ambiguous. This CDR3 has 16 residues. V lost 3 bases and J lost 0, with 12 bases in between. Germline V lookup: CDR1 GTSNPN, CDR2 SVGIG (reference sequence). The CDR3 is CAWSGLRSSYNSPLHF. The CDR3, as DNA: TGTGCCTGGAGCGGACTGCGGAGCTCCTATAATTCACCCCTCCACTTT. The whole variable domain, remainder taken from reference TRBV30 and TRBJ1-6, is SQTIHQWPATLVQPVGSPLSLECTVEGTSNPNLYWYRQAAGRGLQLLFYSVGIGQISSEVPQNLSASRPQDRQFILSSKKLLLSDSGFYLCAWSGLRSSYNSPLHFGNGTRLTVT.

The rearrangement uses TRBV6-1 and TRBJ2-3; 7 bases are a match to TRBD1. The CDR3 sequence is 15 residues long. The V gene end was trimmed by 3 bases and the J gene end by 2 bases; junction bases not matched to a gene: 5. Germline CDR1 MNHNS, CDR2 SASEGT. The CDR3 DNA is TGTGCCAGCAGTGAGGGACAGAAGTTCACAGATACGCAGTATTTT. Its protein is CASSEGQKFTDTQYF.

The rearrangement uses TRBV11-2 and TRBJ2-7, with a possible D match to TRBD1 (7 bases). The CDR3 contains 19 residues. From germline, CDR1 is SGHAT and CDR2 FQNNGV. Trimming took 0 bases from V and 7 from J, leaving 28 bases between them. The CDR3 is CASSLEGLSPDRRVTEQYF. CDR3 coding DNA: TGTGCCAGCAGCTTAGAGGGGTTATCTCCGGACAGGAGGGTTACGGAGCAGTACTTC.

The DNA of the CDR3 is TGTGCCAGTAGTATAGGGGGGCGAACCCAAAACATTCAGTACTTC. It translates to CASSIGGRTQNIQYF. V gene TRBV19 combines with J gene TRBJ2-4; D may be TRBD1 (6 bases). Germline V gives CDR1 LNHDA, CDR2 SQIVND (reference sequence). The ends were cut back, 1 base at V and 5 bases at J, with 12 bases in the middle. The CDR3 length is 15 residues.

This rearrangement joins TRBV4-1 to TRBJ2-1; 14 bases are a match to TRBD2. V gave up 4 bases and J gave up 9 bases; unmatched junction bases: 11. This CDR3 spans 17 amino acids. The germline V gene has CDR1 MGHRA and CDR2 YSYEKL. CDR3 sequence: CASSRRTSGGTTSEQFF. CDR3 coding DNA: TGCGCCAGCAGCCGTAGGACTAGCGGGGGGACAACCTCTGAGCAGTTCTTC.

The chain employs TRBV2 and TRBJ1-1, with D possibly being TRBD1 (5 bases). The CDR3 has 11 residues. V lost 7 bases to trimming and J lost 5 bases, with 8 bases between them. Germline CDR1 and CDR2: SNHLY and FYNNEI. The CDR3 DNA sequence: TGTGCCAGCACGGGGGGGACTGAAGCTTTCTTT. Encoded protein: CASTGGTEAFF.